This TCR beta chain was found in a study of CD8 T cells in Susac syndrome. General study findings and limits: The authors acknowledged that their TCR sequencing and HLA analysis involved a relatively small number of individuals.

Random hexamers served to reverse transcribe roughly 0.45 to 1 ug RNA. Amplification of TCR beta CDR3 across 54 Vbeta and 13 Jbeta was performed with immunoSEQ multiplex PCR. Using its own MiXCR run on the immunoSEQ multiplex PCR reads, TCRdb lists one record per CDR3 protein. The sample carries some 120,000 distinct CDR3 sequences, under 95% recorded once. About this clonotype itself: Its antigen is still unknown. Germline is not matched at one junction end, which may reflect a read error.

Germline V gives CDR1 SQVTM, CDR2 ANQGSEA. This CDR3 spans 13 amino acids. This TCR derives from a human donor in good health. This sequence joins TRBV29-1 and TRBJ2-7; D ambiguous. Sequencing was done on a sample of CD8+ T cells from PBMCs. The CDR3 DNA sequence: TGCAGCGTGGTGGGGTTCCGGCCATACGGGCAGTACTTC. Translated, it gives CSVVGFRPYGQYF.